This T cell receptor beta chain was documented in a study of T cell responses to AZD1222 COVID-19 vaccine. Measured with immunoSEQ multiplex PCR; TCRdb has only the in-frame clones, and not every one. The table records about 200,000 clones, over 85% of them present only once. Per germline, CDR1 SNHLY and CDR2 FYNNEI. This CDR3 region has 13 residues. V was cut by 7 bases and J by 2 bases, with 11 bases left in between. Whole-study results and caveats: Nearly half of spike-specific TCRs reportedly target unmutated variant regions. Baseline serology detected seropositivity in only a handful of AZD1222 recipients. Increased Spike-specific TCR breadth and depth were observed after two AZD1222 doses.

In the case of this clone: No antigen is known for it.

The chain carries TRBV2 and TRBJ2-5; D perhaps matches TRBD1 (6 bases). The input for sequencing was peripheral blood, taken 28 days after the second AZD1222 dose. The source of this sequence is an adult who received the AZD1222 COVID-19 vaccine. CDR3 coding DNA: TGTGCCAGCAAGTTCGGACAGCAAGAGACCCAGTACTTC. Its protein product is CASKFGQQETQYF.